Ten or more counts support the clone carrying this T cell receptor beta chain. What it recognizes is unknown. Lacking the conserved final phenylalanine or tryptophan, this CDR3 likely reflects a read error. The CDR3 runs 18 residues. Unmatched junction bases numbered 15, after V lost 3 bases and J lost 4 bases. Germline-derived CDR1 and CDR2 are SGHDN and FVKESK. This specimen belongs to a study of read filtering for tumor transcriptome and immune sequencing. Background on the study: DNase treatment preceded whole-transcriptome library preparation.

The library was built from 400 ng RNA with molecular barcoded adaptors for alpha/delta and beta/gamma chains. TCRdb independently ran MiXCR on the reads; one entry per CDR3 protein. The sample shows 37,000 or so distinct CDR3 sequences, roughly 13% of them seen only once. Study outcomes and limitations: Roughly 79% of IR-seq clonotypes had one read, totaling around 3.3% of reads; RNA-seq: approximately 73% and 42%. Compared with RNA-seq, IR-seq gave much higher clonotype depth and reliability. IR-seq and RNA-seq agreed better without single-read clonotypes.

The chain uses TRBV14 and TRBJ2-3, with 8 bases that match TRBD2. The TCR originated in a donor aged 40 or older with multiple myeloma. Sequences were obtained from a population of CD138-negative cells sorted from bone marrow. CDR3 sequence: CASSQQDGSGRGADTQYL. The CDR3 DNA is TGTGCCAGCAGCCAGCAAGACGGGAGCGGGAGAGGTGCAGATACGCAGTATCTT.